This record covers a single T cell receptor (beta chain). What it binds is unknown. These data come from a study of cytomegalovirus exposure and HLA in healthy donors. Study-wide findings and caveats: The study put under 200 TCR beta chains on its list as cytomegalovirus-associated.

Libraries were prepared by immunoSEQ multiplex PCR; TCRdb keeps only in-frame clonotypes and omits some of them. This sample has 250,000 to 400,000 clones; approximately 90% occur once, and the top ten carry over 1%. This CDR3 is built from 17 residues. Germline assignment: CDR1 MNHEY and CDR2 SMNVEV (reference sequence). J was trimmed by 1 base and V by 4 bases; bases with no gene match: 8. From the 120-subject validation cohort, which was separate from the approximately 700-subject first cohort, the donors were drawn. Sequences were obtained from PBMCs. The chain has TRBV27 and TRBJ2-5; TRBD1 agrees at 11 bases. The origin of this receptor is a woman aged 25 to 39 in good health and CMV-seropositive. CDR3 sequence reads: CASSSLRTGGSQETQYF. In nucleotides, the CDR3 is TGTGCCAGCAGTTCGTTACGGACAGGGGGCTCCCAAGAGACCCAGTACTTC.